The 9 T cell receptor beta chains presented below share a single source sample, sequenced in a study of Graves' ophthalmopathy and Graves' hyperthyroidism. Amplification of the TCR beta CDR3 regions used RNA transcripts (as template). The authors performed first-round RT-PCR with HTBI primers and then a second-round multiplex PCR. TCRdb reanalysed the multiplex PCR reads using MiXCR and keeps one entry per CDR3 protein. The sample includes 40,000 or so distinct CDR3 sequences, 50% of them seen just once. Sequenced: peripheral blood. All receptors derive from an adult woman with stable Graves' hyperthyroidism.

Ten or more counts support this clonotype. A much larger clone is a single base away; this may be a read error. The chain carries TRBV4-1 and TRBJ1-1, with D possibly matching TRBD1 (5 bases). The CDR3 is 15 residues long. Per germline, CDR1 MGHRA and CDR2 YSYEKL. CDR3 in DNA: TGCGCCAACAGCCAAGATCGGGGCGGGTACACTGAAGCTTTCTTT. Protein: CANSQDRGGYTEAFF.

The sample holds one count of this clonotype. The V gene is TRBV7-2, the J gene TRBJ1-5, with TRBD1 matching over 7 bases. V shed 7 bases and J 9 bases; nucleotides not matched to a gene: 12. The CDR3 loop spans 14 amino acids. Germline-derived CDR1 and CDR2 are SGHTA and FQGNSA. CDR3 sequence reads: CASNGRQGHRPQHF. CDR3 DNA sequence: TGTGCCAGCAACGGAAGACAGGGACATCGGCCCCAGCATTTT.

At least ten counts were recorded for this clonotype. The chain links TRBV28 to TRBJ2-7; 7 nucleotides line up with TRBD1. The CDR3 is 13 residues long. The V segment lost 3 bases and the J segment 1 base; nucleotides outside the gene matches: 0. From germline, CDR1 is MDHEN and CDR2 SYDVKM. The CDR3 loop reads CASSLGQSYEQYF. CDR3 coding DNA: TGTGCCAGCAGTTTGGGACAGTCCTACGAGCAGTACTTC.

V and J are TRBV29-1 and TRBJ2-5; D is perhaps TRBD1 (5 bases). V lost 3 bases and J 5 bases, leaving 10 bases between the germline ends. There are 12 residues in the CDR3. Germline CDR1 reads SQVTM; CDR2 reads ANQGSEA. CDR3: CSVDRGSETQYF. CDR3 nucleotide sequence: TGCAGCGTTGATAGGGGATCGGAGACCCAGTACTTC.

V is TRBV11-2 and J is TRBJ1-6; 8 nucleotides match TRBD1. V shed 10 bases and J 3 bases; nucleotides not matched to a gene: 14. Germline CDR1 is SGHAT and CDR2 is FQNNGV. This CDR3 spans 17 amino acids. CDR3 DNA: TGTGCCACATTCGGGGGACAGGAAGGGGGCTATAATTCACCCCTCCACTTT. Its translation: CATFGGQEGGYNSPLHF.

This clonotype appeared many times. This chain joins TRBV27 and TRBJ1-2; no reliable D call. This CDR3 comprises 14 residues. Germline CDR1 and CDR2: MNHEY and SMNVEV (reference sequence). V was cut by 3 bases and J by 0 bases, with 8 bases left in between. The CDR3 nucleotides are TGTGCCAGCAGTTTTCACAGATCTAACTATGGCTACACCTTC. This sequence encodes CASSFHRSNYGYTF.

The V and J genes are TRBV6-5 and TRBJ2-7, with 12 positions matching TRBD2. Trimming at V came to 5 bases and at J to 0 bases, leaving 5 bases not matched to a gene. The CDR3 runs 16 residues. Germline V gene lookup returns CDR1 MNHEY and CDR2 SVGAGI. CDR3 sequence reads: CASSPETSGSSYEQYF. The CDR3 nucleotides are TGTGCCAGCAGTCCAGAGACTAGCGGGAGCTCCTACGAGCAGTACTTC.

Notes on this clonotype: Because the CDR3's place on the DNA is in doubt, the DNA is left out and the CDR3 is given as listed by TCRdb. V gene TRBV7-7 combines with J gene TRBJ2-5; TRBD1 is the table's D call, not checked against the DNA. CDR1 and CDR2 (germline): SSHAT, FNYEAQ (reference sequence). The CDR3 spans 20 amino acids, including both terminal residues. The CDR3: CASSTQPGEKLFFGSGTQYF.

The chain couples TRBV7-8 to TRBJ2-5; D call uncertain. The ends were cut back, 5 bases at V and 7 bases at J, with 5 bases in the middle. Germline CDR1 and CDR2: SGHVS and FQNEAQ. The CDR3 is made up of 10 amino acids. DNA of the CDR3: TGTGCCAGCAGCCATGGGACCCAGTACTTC. Its protein product is CASSHGTQYF.